This T cell receptor beta chain was sequenced during a study of cytomegalovirus exposure and HLA in healthy donors. Study information: The 120 validation repertoires were produced on the same platform as the 720 or so repertoires of the first cohort. This was reported in a later analysis.

The assay was immunoSEQ multiplex PCR, and TCRdb's table has in-frame clones only and misses some. The data contain approximately 220,000 clones, just under 90% of them singletons. Among the 120 subjects of the validation cohort, separate from the 666-subject first cohort, were the donors. Source material: PBMCs. This TCR came from a young man in good health and CMV-seronegative.

CDR3 nucleotide sequence: TGTGCCAGCAGCTTAACCGGGATTTCGGGGGGCGAGCAGTACTTC. Its translation is CASSLTGISGGEQYF. J is TRBJ2-7 and V is TRBV11-2; the match to TRBD2 covers 7 bases. The junction had 10 bases not matched to a gene; V was cut back by 2 bases and J by 6 bases. Germline V gene sequence: CDR1 SGHAT, CDR2 FQNNGV. This CDR3 is 15 amino acids long.